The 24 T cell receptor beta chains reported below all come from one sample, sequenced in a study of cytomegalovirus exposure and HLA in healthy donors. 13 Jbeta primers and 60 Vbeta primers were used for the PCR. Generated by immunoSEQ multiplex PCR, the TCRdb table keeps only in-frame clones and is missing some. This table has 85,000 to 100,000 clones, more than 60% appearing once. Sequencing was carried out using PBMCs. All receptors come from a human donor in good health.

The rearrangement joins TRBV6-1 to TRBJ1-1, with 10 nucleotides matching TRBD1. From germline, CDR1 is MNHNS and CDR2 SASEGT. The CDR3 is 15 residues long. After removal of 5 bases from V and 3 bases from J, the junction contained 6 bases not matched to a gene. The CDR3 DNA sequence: TGTGCCAGCAGTTCGTTGACAGGGGGCTACACTGAAGCTTTCTTT. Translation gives CASSSLTGGYTEAFF.

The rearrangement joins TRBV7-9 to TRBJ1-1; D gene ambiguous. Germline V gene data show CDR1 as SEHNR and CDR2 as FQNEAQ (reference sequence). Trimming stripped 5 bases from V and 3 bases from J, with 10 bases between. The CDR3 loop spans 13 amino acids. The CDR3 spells CASSRQDYTEAFF. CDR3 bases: TGTGCCAGCAGCCGGCAGGATTACACTGAAGCTTTCTTT.

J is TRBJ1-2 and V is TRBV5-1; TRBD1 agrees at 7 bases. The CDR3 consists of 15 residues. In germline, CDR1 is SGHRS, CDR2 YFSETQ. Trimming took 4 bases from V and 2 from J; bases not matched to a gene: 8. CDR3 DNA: TGCGCCAGCAGCAGAAGACAGGGAGAAAACTATGGCTACACCTTC. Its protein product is CASSRRQGENYGYTF.

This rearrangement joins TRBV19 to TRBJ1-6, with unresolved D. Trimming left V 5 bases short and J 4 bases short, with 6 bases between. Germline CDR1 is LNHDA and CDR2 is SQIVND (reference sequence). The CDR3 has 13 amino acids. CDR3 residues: CASSRSYNSPLHF. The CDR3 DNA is TGTGCCAGTAGTCGCAGTTATAATTCACCCCTCCACTTT.

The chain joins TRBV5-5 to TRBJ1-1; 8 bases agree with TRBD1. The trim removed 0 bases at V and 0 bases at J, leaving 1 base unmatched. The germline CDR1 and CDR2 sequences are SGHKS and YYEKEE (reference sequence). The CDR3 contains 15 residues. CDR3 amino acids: CASSLGTGLNTEAFF. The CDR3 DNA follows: TGTGCCAGCAGCTTGGGGACAGGGTTGAACACTGAAGCTTTCTTT.

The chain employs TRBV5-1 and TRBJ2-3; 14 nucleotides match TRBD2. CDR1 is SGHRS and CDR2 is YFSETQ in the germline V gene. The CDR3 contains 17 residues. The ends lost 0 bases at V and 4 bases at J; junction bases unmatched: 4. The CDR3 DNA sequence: TGCGCCAGCAGCTTGGAGACTAGCGGGGGGGGCGCAGATACGCAGTATTTT. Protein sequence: CASSLETSGGGADTQYF.

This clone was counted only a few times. In nucleotides, the CDR3 is TGTGCCAGCAGCTTAGGGACAGGGGGTGAAGCTTTCTTT. Its translation: CASSLGTGGEAFF. This sequence joins TRBV7-9 and TRBJ1-1, with 10 bases that match TRBD1. Germline lookup yields CDR1 SEHNR and CDR2 FQNEAQ (reference sequence). The CDR3 spans 13 residues. V was pared by 1 base and J by 7 bases, with 0 bases of the junction left unmatched.

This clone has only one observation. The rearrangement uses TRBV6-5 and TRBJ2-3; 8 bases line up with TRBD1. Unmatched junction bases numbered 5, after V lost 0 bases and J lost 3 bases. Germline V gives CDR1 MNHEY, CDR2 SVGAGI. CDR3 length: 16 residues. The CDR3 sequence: CASSYSGQGATDTQYF. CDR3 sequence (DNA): TGTGCCAGCAGTTACTCCGGGCAGGGGGCAACAGATACGCAGTATTTT.

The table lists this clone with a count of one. The CDR3 bases are TGTGCCAGCATGAGACACGACACCGGGGAGCTGTTTTTT. Protein sequence: CASMRHDTGELFF. This chain connects TRBV6-6 to TRBJ2-2; D is undetermined. Germline loops: CDR1 MNHNY, CDR2 SVGAGI (reference sequence). The CDR3 covers 13 residues. Trimming pared 7 bases from V and 3 bases from J, leaving 9 bases between.

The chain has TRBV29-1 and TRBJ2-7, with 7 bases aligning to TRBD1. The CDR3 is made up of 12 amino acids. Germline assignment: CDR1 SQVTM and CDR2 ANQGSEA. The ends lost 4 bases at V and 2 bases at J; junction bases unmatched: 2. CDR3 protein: CSVAQGAYEQYF. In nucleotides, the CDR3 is TGCAGCGTTGCCCAGGGGGCCTACGAGCAGTACTTC.

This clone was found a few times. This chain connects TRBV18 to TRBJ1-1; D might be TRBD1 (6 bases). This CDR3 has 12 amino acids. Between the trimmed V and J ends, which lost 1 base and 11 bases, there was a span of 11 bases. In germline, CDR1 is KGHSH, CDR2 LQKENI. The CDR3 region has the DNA TGTGCCAGCTCACCACTCAGGGGCGGTGCTTTCTTT. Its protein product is CASSPLRGGAFF.

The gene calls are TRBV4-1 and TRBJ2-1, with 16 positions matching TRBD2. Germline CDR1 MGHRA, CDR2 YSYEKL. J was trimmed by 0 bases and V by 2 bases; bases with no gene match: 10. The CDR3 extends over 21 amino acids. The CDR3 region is CASSQSQGTSGGANSYNEQFF. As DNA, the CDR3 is TGCGCCAGCAGCCAATCTCAAGGGACTAGCGGGGGGGCTAACTCCTACAATGAGCAGTTCTTC.

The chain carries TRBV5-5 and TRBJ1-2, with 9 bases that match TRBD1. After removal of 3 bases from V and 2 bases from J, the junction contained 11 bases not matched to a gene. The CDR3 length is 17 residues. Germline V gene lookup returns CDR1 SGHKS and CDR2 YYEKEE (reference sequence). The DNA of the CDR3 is TGTGCCAGCAGCTATACTCCCCGGGACAGGGCCAACTATGGCTACACCTTC. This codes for CASSYTPRDRANYGYTF.

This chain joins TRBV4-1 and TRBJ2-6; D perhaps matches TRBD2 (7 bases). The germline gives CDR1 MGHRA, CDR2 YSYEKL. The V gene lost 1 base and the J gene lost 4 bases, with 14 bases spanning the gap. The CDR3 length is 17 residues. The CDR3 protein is CASSQVRGGPGANVLTF. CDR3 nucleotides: TGCGCCAGCAGCCAAGTCAGGGGAGGGCCGGGGGCCAACGTCCTGACTTTC.

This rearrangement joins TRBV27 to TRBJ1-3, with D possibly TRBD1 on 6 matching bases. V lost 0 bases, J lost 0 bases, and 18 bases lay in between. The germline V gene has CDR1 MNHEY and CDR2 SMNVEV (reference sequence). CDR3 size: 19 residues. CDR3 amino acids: CASSLSRTVSLSSGNTIYF. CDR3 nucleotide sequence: TGTGCCAGCAGTTTATCGAGGACAGTTTCTCTCTCCTCTGGAAACACCATATATTTT.

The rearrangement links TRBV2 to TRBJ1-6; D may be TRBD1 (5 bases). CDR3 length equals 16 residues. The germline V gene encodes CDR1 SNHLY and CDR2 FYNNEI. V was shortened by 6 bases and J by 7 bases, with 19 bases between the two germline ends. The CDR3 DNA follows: TGTGCCAGCAGGTGGGATGGGGGGGGAATGAATTCACCCCTCCACTTT. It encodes CASRWDGGGMNSPLHF.

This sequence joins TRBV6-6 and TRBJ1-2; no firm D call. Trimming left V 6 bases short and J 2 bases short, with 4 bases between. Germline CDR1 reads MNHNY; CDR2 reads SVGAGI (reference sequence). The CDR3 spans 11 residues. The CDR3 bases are TGTGCCAGCAGCCCAAACTATGGCTACACCTTC. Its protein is CASSPNYGYTF.

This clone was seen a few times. The CDR3 region has the DNA TGTGCCAGCAATGACAGGGGTTGGAGTGAAAAACTGTTTTTT. This sequence encodes CASNDRGWSEKLFF. V and J are TRBV6-5 and TRBJ1-4, with 8 positions matching TRBD1. Germline CDR1 and CDR2: MNHEY and SVGAGI. This CDR3 has 14 amino acids. The trim removed 7 bases at V and 7 bases at J, leaving 8 bases unmatched.

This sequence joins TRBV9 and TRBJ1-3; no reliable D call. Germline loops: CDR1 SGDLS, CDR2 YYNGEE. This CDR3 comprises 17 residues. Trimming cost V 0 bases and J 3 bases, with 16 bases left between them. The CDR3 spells CASSVDHGLSGGNTIYF. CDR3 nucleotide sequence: TGTGCCAGCAGCGTAGATCACGGCCTTTCGGGTGGAAACACCATATATTTT.

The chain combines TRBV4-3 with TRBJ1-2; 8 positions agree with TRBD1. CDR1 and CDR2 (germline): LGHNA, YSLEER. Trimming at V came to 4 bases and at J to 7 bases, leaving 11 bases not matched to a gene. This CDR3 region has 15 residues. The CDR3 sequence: CASSLGTGGMSGYTF. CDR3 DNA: TGCGCCAGCAGCCTAGGAACAGGGGGAATGAGTGGCTACACCTTC.

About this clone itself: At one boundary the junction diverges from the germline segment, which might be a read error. This chain's CDR3 is CSALIGGRRFF. DNA of the CDR3: TGCAGTGCCCTTATCGGCGGGAGGAGATTCTTC. The gene calls are TRBV20-1 and TRBJ2-7; 8 positions agree with TRBD2. Germline CDR1 DFQATT, CDR2 SNEGSKA (reference sequence). This CDR3 has 11 residues.

The CDR3 sequence: CASSTYPSTDTQYF. The DNA of the CDR3 is TGTGCCAGCAGTACATATCCTAGCACAGATACGCAGTATTTT. This chain joins TRBV6-6 and TRBJ2-3; D unclear. Germline V gene lookup returns CDR1 MNHNY and CDR2 SVGAGI (reference sequence). This CDR3 comprises 14 residues. Trimming cost V 5 bases and J 0 bases, with 9 bases left between them.

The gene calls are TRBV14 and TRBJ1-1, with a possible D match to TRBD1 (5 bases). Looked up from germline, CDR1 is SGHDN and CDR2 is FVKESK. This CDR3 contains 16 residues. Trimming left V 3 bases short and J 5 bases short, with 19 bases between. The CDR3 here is CASSHGFRGGETEAFF. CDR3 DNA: TGTGCCAGCAGCCATGGATTCCGGGGGGGAGAGACTGAAGCTTTCTTT.

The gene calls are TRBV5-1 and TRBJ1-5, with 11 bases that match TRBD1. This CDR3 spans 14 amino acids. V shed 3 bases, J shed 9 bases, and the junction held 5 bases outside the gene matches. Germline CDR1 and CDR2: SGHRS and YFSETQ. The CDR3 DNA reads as TGCGCCAGCAGCTCGGGACAGGGGGAATCGCCCCAGCATTTT. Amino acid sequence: CASSSGQGESPQHF. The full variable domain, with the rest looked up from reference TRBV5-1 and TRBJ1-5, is KAGVTQTPRYLIKTRGQQVTLSCSPISGHRSVSWYQQTPGQGLQFLFEYFSETQRNKGNFPGRFSGRQFSNSRSEMNVSTLELGDSALYLCASSSGQGESPQHFGDGTRLSIL.